The 7 T cell receptor beta chains below all came from one sample that was sequenced in a study of blood T cell repertoires in COVID-19. Sequenced by immunoSEQ multiplex PCR; TCRdb stores in-frame clones only, minus some. The sample records about 46,000 clones, around 90% being singletons. The sequenced sample consisted of peripheral blood. The receptors shown here come from a human donor with active COVID-19. The donor label of this sample is uncertain.

The chain has TRBV10-3 and TRBJ2-1, with D possibly being TRBD2 (5 bases). Between the trimmed V and J ends, which lost 6 bases and 0 bases, there was a span of 12 bases. The CDR3 runs to 15 residues. In germline, CDR1 is ENHRY, CDR2 SYGVKD. The CDR3 nucleotides read TGTGCCATCAGGTCGGACTCAAGCTCCTACAATGAGCAGTTCTTC. As protein: CAIRSDSSSYNEQFF.

The count of this clone is one. The chain joins TRBV6-1 to TRBJ2-5, with TRBD1 as a possible D gene (6 bases). The length of the CDR3 is 15 residues. Germline V gene lookup returns CDR1 MNHNS and CDR2 SASEGT. Trimming pared 3 bases from V and 5 bases from J, leaving 16 bases between. CDR3 nucleotide sequence: TGTGCCAGCAGTGAGGGCCAGGGGATCAGGGAGACCCAGTACTTC. Its protein product is CASSEGQGIRETQYF.

The chain has TRBV11-2 and TRBJ2-2, with unresolved D. CDR1 is SGHAT and CDR2 is FQNNGV in the germline V gene. Trimming removed 7 bases from V and 4 bases from J, with 19 bases in between. CDR3 length equals 16 residues. The CDR3 DNA reads as TGTGCCAGCAAAATCTTGGCGGCGGCGGCCACCGGGGAGCTGTTTTTT. Protein product: CASKILAAAATGELFF.

The CDR3 DNA reads as TGTGCCAGCGACCCTAGGCGGAGTTCCCACAATGAGCAGTTCTTC. Amino acids: CASDPRRSSHNEQFF. V is TRBV5-5 and J is TRBJ2-1, with D uncertain. The V and J ends lost 7 bases and 5 bases respectively, with 19 bases between them. Germline V gene data show CDR1 as SGHKS and CDR2 as YYEKEE (reference sequence). This CDR3 has 15 amino acids.

This chain uses TRBV7-9 with TRBJ1-2; D not resolved. V shed 3 bases and J shed 7 bases, with 9 bases lying between them. The CDR3 spans 12 residues. Germline lookup yields CDR1 SEHNR and CDR2 FQNEAQ (reference sequence). CDR3 sequence reads: CASSLGAGGYTF. The DNA for the CDR3 is TGTGCCAGCAGCTTGGGCGCGGGTGGCTACACCTTC.

This chain connects TRBV9 to TRBJ2-3; D perhaps matches TRBD1 (5 bases). V was trimmed by 0 bases and J by 0 bases, leaving 8 bases between them. Germline CDR1 SGDLS, CDR2 YYNGEE. The CDR3 extends over 15 amino acids. CDR3 bases: TGTGCCAGCAGCGTAGTGGACACTAGCACAGATACGCAGTATTTT. Amino acid sequence: CASSVVDTSTDTQYF.

This sequence joins TRBV9 and TRBJ2-5; TRBD2 agrees at 8 bases. The CDR3 sequence is 17 residues long. V shed 3 bases and J 5 bases; nucleotides not matched to a gene: 15. Germline loops: CDR1 SGDLS, CDR2 YYNGEE. The CDR3 DNA is TGTGCCAGCAGCGGTGGGTACGGCGGGAGGTTCCCCGAGACCCAGTACTTC. Translated: CASSGGYGGRFPETQYF.